Presented here are 3 T cell receptor beta chains from one specimen sequenced in a study of a mutant IDH1 vaccine in newly diagnosed glioma. The protocol was immunoSEQ multiplex PCR, while the TCRdb copy is restricted to in-frame clones and leaves out a portion. The sample contains about 48,000 clones, approximately 79% of which appear only once. As for time point: week 35, safety follow-up. A single vaccine dose contained 300 ug of mutant IDH1 20-mer peptide, and topical imiquimod was used with it. Which antigens these TCRs recognize remains unknown. The sample here was PBMCs, taken from a glioma patient whose treatment included an IDH1 peptide vaccine. The origin of the receptors is a middle-aged man with glioma.

This clone was found once. J is TRBJ2-3 and V is TRBV4-1; 14 nucleotides align to TRBD2. This CDR3 contains 16 residues. The germline V gene encodes CDR1 MGHRA and CDR2 YSYEKL. The trim removed 4 bases at V and 6 bases at J, leaving 6 bases unmatched. CDR3 amino acids: CASSPTSGGAYDTQYF. CDR3 coding DNA: TGCGCCAGCAGCCCGACTAGCGGGGGGGCCTACGATACGCAGTATTTT.

J is TRBJ2-5 and V is TRBV6-6; D is uncertain. The CDR3 runs 15 residues. In germline, CDR1 is MNHNY, CDR2 SVGAGI (reference sequence). The V and J ends lost 2 bases and 2 bases respectively, with 12 bases between them. In nucleotides, the CDR3 is TGTGCCAGCAGTTACAGCCTACCTAGACAAGAGACCCAGTACTTC. This codes for CASSYSLPRQETQYF.

The gene calls are TRBV2 and TRBJ2-7; TRBD1 aligns across 8 bases. CDR3 length equals 13 residues. Looked up from germline, CDR1 is SNHLY and CDR2 is FYNNEI. J gave up 3 bases and V 3 bases, and 1 base lay outside the gene matches. The CDR3 here is CASSEDRVYEQYF. For the CDR3, the DNA is TGTGCCAGCAGTGAGGACAGGGTCTACGAGCAGTACTTC.